The sequence of this TCR beta chain was determined in a study of blood T cell repertoires in COVID-19. Study-level background: T cells, B-cell-depleted T cells, or PBMCs provided the cDNA or gDNA that served as material.

This CDR3 is 15 amino acids long. V shed 3 bases and J 3 bases; nucleotides not matched to a gene: 9. CDR1 is GTSNPN and CDR2 is SVGIG in the germline V gene (reference sequence). Source study methods: By means of reference gene primer amplification, nucleated cell counts were estimated. The repertoire was sequenced with immunoSEQ multiplex PCR; TCRdb's copy has only in-frame clones and lacks some. V and J calls and clone size come straight from that table; D and trimming were deduced from the DNA. Of 150,000 to 200,000 clones listed, under 90% are singletons. Sequencing was performed on peripheral blood. The receptor comes from a man aged 35 to 55 with acute or convalescent COVID-19. V gene TRBV30 combines with J gene TRBJ1-1; 8 positions match TRBD1. Here the CDR3 reads CAWRVRQGWDTEAFF. For the CDR3, the DNA is TGTGCCTGGAGAGTTCGACAGGGGTGGGACACTGAAGCTTTCTTT.